This TCR beta chain is from a study (dated by TCRdb to about 2016). Comment on this clonotype: Its antigen specificity is not known. Base qualities were left out, and no much larger clone turns up one base away.

The CDR3, cysteine through phenylalanine, is 17 amino acids long. Kept here is only the CDR3 DNA, which spans 51 bases and is read in frame from base 1. Trimming takes 4 bases from V and 4 bases from J, and the germline ends sit 23 bases apart. The germline V gene specifies SGHDT as CDR1 and YYEEEE as CDR2. Libraries were built with RT-PCR. TCRdb names Illumina MiSeq as the instrument used. In-frame beta chains were kept once TCRdb had trimmed the public reads at Q25 with fastp and called clones with MiXCR. Identical CDR3 protein sequences are pooled into one entry, listed with their most common genes and DNA. This sample gives hundreds of thousands of distinct CDR3 sequences in total; 11% to 15% of them show up just once. Of the sample, 3.6% is held by the ten largest clones.

This sequence uses TRBV5-6 and TRBJ1-1; TRBD1 might be the D gene, on 6 matching bases. Input material: memory CD4+ T cells from blood. This receptor was taken from a female donor in good health, serving as a healthy control. The DNA sequence follows: TGTGCCAGCAGCCTAACCCGGGGGGGGCTTATGGGCACTGAAGCTTTCTTT. Its product reads: CASSLTRGGLMGTEAFF.